The 2 T cell receptor beta chains below were found in one sample sequenced in a study of blood T cell repertoires in COVID-19. The repertoire was sequenced with immunoSEQ multiplex PCR; TCRdb's copy has only in-frame clones and lacks some. The table includes 79,000 or so clones, around 87% detected once. The sample comprised peripheral blood. These receptors originate from a human donor in a cohort sampled during active COVID-19.

The CDR3 loop is CASSLNAGQETQYF. The CDR3, as DNA: TGTGCCAGCAGCTTAAACGCAGGGCAAGAGACCCAGTACTTC. V and J are TRBV7-3 and TRBJ2-5; possibly TRBD1 for D (5 bases). Germline assignment: CDR1 SGHTA and CDR2 FQGTGA. CDR3 size: 14 residues. The V end was cut by 1 base, the J end by 2 bases, with 8 bases between.

This clone was seen a single time. V usage is TRBV7-3 and J usage is TRBJ1-2, with a weak D call TRBD1 (5 bases). Germline CDR1 reads SGHTA; CDR2 reads FQGTGA. This CDR3 spans 13 amino acids. V was shortened by 5 bases and J by 7 bases, with 14 bases between the two germline ends. CDR3 residues: CASSHGAGRGYTF. CDR3 coding DNA: TGTGCCAGCAGCCATGGGGCAGGACGTGGCTACACCTTC.